Listed below are T cell receptor beta chains from one sample, sequenced in a study of shared clonotypes between healthy human individuals. Profiled with immunoSEQ multiplex PCR; TCRdb holds only in-frame clones, not every one. Of 2 million to 2.5 million clones listed, 95% are singletons. Sequenced: naive CD4+ T cells sorted from blood. These receptors all stem from a man younger than 35 in good health. CDR3s include the opening cysteine and the closing phenylalanine or tryptophan. The order of the fields is CDR3 protein, CDR3 DNA, clone size, J gene, D gene, V gene. D genes are given only for firm matches. Size values are once, few and many counts, or a class for expanded clones, and some rows have none.

CASSLEPSGHKNIQYF | TGTGCCAGCAGCTTAGAGCCTAGCGGACACAAAAACATTCAGTACTTC | - | TRBJ2-4 | TRBD2 | TRBV11-2
CASNDRAFAYEQYF | TGTGCCAGCAATGACAGGGCCTTCGCCTACGAGCAGTACTTC | - | TRBJ2-7 | TRBD1 | TRBV28
CASSLSNTGELFF | TGTGCCAGCAGCTTGTCGAACACCGGGGAGCTGTTTTTT | - | TRBJ2-2 | - | TRBV7-3
CASKGTSSYEQYF | TGTGCCTCCAAGGGAACGTCCTCCTACGAGCAGTACTTC | - | TRBJ2-7 | - | TRBV19
CAWNLQQNTEAFF | TGTGCCTGGAACTTACAGCAGAACACTGAAGCTTTCTTT | - | TRBJ1-1 | - | TRBV30
CASSRETLTLSTEAFF | TGTGCCAGCAGCAGGGAAACTTTGACATTGTCCACTGAAGCTTTCTTT | once | TRBJ1-1 | - | TRBV2
CASSRSGNTEAFF | TGTGCCAGCTCCCGTTCAGGGAACACTGAAGCTTTCTTT | - | TRBJ1-1 | - | TRBV19
CASSSQGTQPQHF | TGTGCCAGTAGCTCTCAGGGGACTCAGCCCCAGCATTTT | - | TRBJ1-5 | - | TRBV19
CASSLVGTSNTEAFF | TGCGCCAGCAGCTTGGTTGGCACCTCGAACACTGAAGCTTTCTTT | - | TRBJ1-1 | - | TRBV5-1
CASSSPGTGERSEQFF | TGTGCCAGCAGCTCCCCCGGGACGGGGGAACGGAGTGAGCAGTTCTTC | - | TRBJ2-1 | - | TRBV7-9
CASSLPPVEGPMVAGEQFF | TGTGCCAGCAGCTTGCCCCCCGTGGAGGGGCCCATGGTAGCGGGTGAGCAGTTCTTC | - | TRBJ2-1 | TRBD2 | TRBV5-5
CASSTPQGADNSPLHF | TGTGCCAGCAGTACGCCACAGGGGGCGGATAATTCACCCCTCCACTTT | - | TRBJ1-6 | TRBD1 | TRBV6-6
CAWSAITSTDTQYF | TGTGCCTGGAGTGCCATTACTAGCACAGATACGCAGTATTTT | - | TRBJ2-3 | - | TRBV30
CAISALEFSNYGYTF | TGTGCCATCAGTGCCCTGGAATTTTCTAACTATGGCTACACCTTC | - | TRBJ1-2 | - | TRBV10-3
CASSSGSTTNEKLFF | TGTGCCAGCAGCTCAGGCAGTACAACTAATGAAAAACTGTTTTTT | - | TRBJ1-4 | - | TRBV7-8
CARSGTENSPLHF | TGTGCCAGATCCGGGACGGAGAATTCACCCCTCCACTTT | - | TRBJ1-6 | - | TRBV6-4
CSVEPFGQGRTDTQYF | TGCAGCGTTGAACCGTTCGGACAGGGGCGTACAGATACGCAGTATTTT | - | TRBJ2-3 | TRBD1 | TRBV29-1
CASSIRDSWTFNDSPLHF | TGTGCCAGTAGCATCCGGGACAGCTGGACCTTTAATGATTCACCCCTCCACTTT | - | TRBJ1-6 | TRBD1 | TRBV19
CASSPLAGGEGFYEQYF | TGTGCCAGCTCACCATTGGCAGGGGGCGAAGGTTTTTACGAGCAGTACTTC | - | TRBJ2-7 | TRBD1 | TRBV18
CAWRRGGGVYEQYF | TGTGCCTGGAGGAGGGGAGGGGGCGTCTACGAGCAGTACTTC | once | TRBJ2-7 | - | TRBV30
CSVDSSGGRQIADTQYF | TGCAGCGTTGATAGTAGCGGGGGTCGTCAAATCGCAGATACGCAGTATTTT | - | TRBJ2-3 | TRBD2 | TRBV29-1
CASLNTEAFF | TGTGCCAGCCTGAACACTGAAGCTTTCTTT | - | TRBJ1-1 | - | TRBV6-4
CASSGIAGYNEQFF | TGTGCCAGCAGCGGCATAGCGGGGTACAATGAGCAGTTCTTC | - | TRBJ2-1 | TRBD2 | TRBV11-2
CASSPGLGIYSNQPQHF | TGTGCCAGCAGTCCGGGGTTGGGAATTTATAGCAATCAGCCCCAGCATTTT | - | TRBJ1-5 | - | TRBV7-9
CASRVLGEGYTF | TGTGCCAGCAGGGTTCTTGGGGAAGGCTACACCTTC | - | TRBJ1-2 | - | TRBV2
CAISRDNSYEQYF | TGTGCCATCAGCAGGGACAACTCCTACGAGCAGTACTTC | few | TRBJ2-7 | - | TRBV10-3
CASSAGDQPQHF | TGTGCCAGCAGCGCGGGGGATCAGCCCCAGCATTTT | - | TRBJ1-5 | - | TRBV9
CATSLTVNEQFF | TGTGCCACCTCCTTGACTGTCAATGAGCAGTTCTTC | - | TRBJ2-1 | - | TRBV6-1
CASSLEPGSNTEAFF | TGCGCCAGCAGCTTGGAACCGGGTTCGAACACTGAAGCTTTCTTT | - | TRBJ1-1 | - | TRBV5-1
CASSGGQGREKLFF | TGTGCCAGCAGCGGCGGACAGGGGAGGGAAAAACTGTTTTTT | - | TRBJ1-4 | TRBD1 | TRBV2
CASSQDWGASSNQPQHF | TGTGCCAGCAGCCAAGATTGGGGGGCTTCGAGCAATCAGCCCCAGCATTTT | - | TRBJ1-5 | - | TRBV4-2
CASSLKGQASNYEQYF | TGTGCCAGCAGCTTAAAAGGGCAGGCCTCGAATTACGAGCAGTACTTC | - | TRBJ2-7 | - | TRBV7-9
CASSPMTGGRPKPNTEAFF | TGTGCCAGCTCACCGATGACAGGGGGCCGCCCAAAGCCAAACACTGAAGCTTTCTTT | - | TRBJ1-1 | TRBD1 | TRBV18
CASRSGQGPSYEQYF | TGTGCCAGCCGATCAGGACAGGGGCCCTCCTACGAGCAGTACTTC | - | TRBJ2-7 | TRBD1 | TRBV27
CASSLRRQGDEQYF | TGTGCCAGCAGCTTGAGGCGACAGGGGGACGAGCAGTACTTC | - | TRBJ2-7 | TRBD1 | TRBV5-6
CASSIGRNPTYEQYF | TGTGCCAGTAGTATAGGGCGGAACCCTACCTACGAGCAGTACTTC | - | TRBJ2-7 | - | TRBV19
CASSEGGLAKGQGTYEQYF | TGTGCCAGCAGTGAAGGGGGACTCGCGAAGGGACAGGGGACCTACGAGCAGTACTTC | - | TRBJ2-7 | TRBD1 | TRBV6-1
CASSGKTGTGGNNEQYF | TGTGCCAGCAGTGGCAAGACTGGGACAGGGGGCAACAACGAGCAGTACTTC | - | TRBJ2-7 | TRBD1 | TRBV6-1
CASSEGTPEGDEQYF | TGTGCCAGCAGTGAAGGGACCCCCGAAGGGGACGAGCAGTACTTC | once | TRBJ2-7 | - | TRBV2
CASSGGTSTKDTQYF | TGTGCCAGCAGTGGCGGGACTAGTACAAAAGATACGCAGTATTTT | - | TRBJ2-3 | TRBD2 | TRBV2
CASSRDYLNTGELFF | TGTGCCAGCAGCCGGGACTATTTGAACACCGGGGAGCTGTTTTTT | - | TRBJ2-2 | TRBD2 | TRBV2
CASSFGMGYTF | TGTGCCAGCAGCTTCGGCATGGGCTACACCTTC | - | TRBJ1-2 | - | TRBV7-2
CASSITGTGAAPLHF | TGTGCCAGCAGTATAACCGGGACAGGGGCCGCGCCCCTCCACTTT | - | TRBJ1-6 | TRBD1 | TRBV27
CAVSSSGETDTQYF | TGTGCCGTAAGTTCCAGCGGGGAGACAGATACGCAGTATTTT | - | TRBJ2-3 | TRBD2 | TRBV10-3
CASSPSDTITTRQYF | TGTGCCAGCAGCCCGTCGGACACGATCACTACGAGGCAGTACTTC | once | TRBJ2-7 | - | TRBV11-2
CASSTQPGQTYEQYF | TGTGCCAGCAGCACTCAACCGGGACAGACCTACGAGCAGTACTTC | - | TRBJ2-7 | TRBD1 | TRBV13
CASSLNPHNEQFF | TGTGCCAGCAGCTTGAACCCGCACAATGAGCAGTTCTTC | - | TRBJ2-1 | - | TRBV5-4
CASSYKGNTEAFF | TGTGCCAGCAGTTATAAAGGGAACACTGAAGCTTTCTTT | - | TRBJ1-1 | - | TRBV6-5
CASRDRGMNTEAFF | TGTGCCAGCAGGGACAGGGGAATGAACACTGAAGCTTTCTTT | once | TRBJ1-1 | TRBD1 | TRBV11-2
CASSFRQGIGNTIYF | TGTGCCAGCAGTTTCAGACAGGGTATCGGAAACACCATATATTTT | - | TRBJ1-3 | TRBD1 | TRBV27
CASSYGYGSSYEQYF | TGTGCCAGCAGTTATGGCTACGGGAGCTCCTACGAGCAGTACTTC | once | TRBJ2-7 | - | TRBV6-6
CASSFLRGGSPLHF | TGTGCCAGCAGCTTTCTGAGGGGAGGTTCACCCCTCCACTTT | few | TRBJ1-6 | - | TRBV7-9
CSVGQAGLGFF | TGCAGTGTGGGGCAGGCGGGATTGGGGTTCTTC | - | TRBJ2-1 | - | TRBV20-1
CASSPGQGKANQPQHF | TGCGCCAGCAGCCCCGGACAGGGAAAGGCGAATCAGCCCCAGCATTTT | - | TRBJ1-5 | TRBD1 | TRBV5-1
CASSLERSQPQHF | TGTGCCAGCAGCTTAGAGCGGAGCCAGCCCCAGCATTTT | - | TRBJ1-5 | - | TRBV7-2
CASSLGHSGDTAFF | TGTGCCAGCAGCTTGGGACATTCGGGTGATACAGCTTTCTTT | - | TRBJ1-1 | - | TRBV5-8
CAWSSPGTGGYEQYF | TGTGCCTGGAGTTCCCCCGGGACAGGGGGCTACGAGCAGTACTTC | - | TRBJ2-7 | TRBD1 | TRBV30
CASTDLDSYSGNTIYF | TGTGCCAGCACCGATCTTGACAGTTACTCTGGAAACACCATATATTTT | - | TRBJ1-3 | - | TRBV5-4
CASRPGTVNEKLFF | TGTGCCAGCAGACCCGGGACTGTGAATGAAAAACTGTTTTTT | - | TRBJ1-4 | - | TRBV28